These 28 T cell receptor beta chains were all obtained from the same sample, sequenced in a study of cytomegalovirus exposure and HLA in healthy donors (dated by TCRdb to 2016 to 2017). Library preparation used the immunoSEQ multiplex PCR assay. The multiplex PCR relied on a mix of 60 forward primers for TCR Vbeta segments and 13 reverse primers for TCR Jbeta segments. Sourced from immuneACCESS, this table was stored by TCRdb with only in-frame sequences that have V and J called. A share of the clones is absent; for the studies checked, an unresolved V gene accounts for under half, and the remainder has no known explanation. The sample table shows about 85,000 clones, and approximately 65% are seen once. The ten largest clones take up around 2.3% of the sample. Sequencing was carried out using PBMCs. The receptor source for this set is a man younger than 40 in good health and CMV-seronegative.

This chain uses TRBV4-1 with TRBJ2-1; 9 bases line up with TRBD2. Germline CDR1 is MGHRA and CDR2 is YSYEKL. After removal of 4 bases from V and 0 bases from J, the junction contained 1 base not matched to a gene. CDR3 length: 15 residues. CDR3 residues: CASSPTSGSYNEQFF. Written as DNA, the CDR3 is TGCGCCAGCAGCCCGACTAGCGGCTCCTACAATGAGCAGTTCTTC.

The J gene is TRBJ1-1, the V gene TRBV11-1, with TRBD1 matching over 10 bases. V was clipped by 4 bases and J by 7 bases; unmatched bases: 6. This CDR3 region has 14 residues. CDR1 and CDR2 (germline): SGHAT, FQDESV (reference sequence). The CDR3 nucleotides read TGTGCCAGCAGCTCAGACAGGGGGCTTAATGAAGCTTTCTTT. Protein sequence: CASSSDRGLNEAFF.

A few counts support this clone. The gene calls are TRBV5-1 and TRBJ2-3; no firm D call. The CDR3 length is 16 residues. CDR1 is SGHRS and CDR2 is YFSETQ in the germline V gene. V was cut by 0 bases and J by 4 bases, with 15 bases left in between. CDR3 coding DNA: TGCGCCAGCAGCTTGGCCGGTTCTCCAGGTCCAGATACGCAGTATTTT. Translating gives CASSLAGSPGPDTQYF.

This clone has a handful of counts. The chain has TRBV7-3 and TRBJ2-1, with D possibly matching TRBD1 (6 bases). CDR1 is SGHTA and CDR2 is FQGTGA in the germline V gene. This CDR3 comprises 16 residues. The V gene lost 1 base and the J gene lost 4 bases, with 14 bases spanning the gap. The CDR3 nucleotides are TGTGCCAGCAGCTTAAACGACAGGCTTGGATACAATGAGCAGTTCTTC. This encodes CASSLNDRLGYNEQFF. The variable domain in full, completed from reference TRBV7-3 and TRBJ2-1, reads GAGVSQTPSNKVTEKGKYVELRCDPISGHTALYWYRQSLGQGPEFLIYFQGTGAADDSGLPNDRFFAVRPEGSVSTLKIQRTERGDSAVYLCASSLNDRLGYNEQFFGPGTRLTVL.

This chain connects TRBV21-1 to TRBJ1-1; TRBD1, the D gene given by the table, was not confirmed from the DNA. TRBV21-1 is recorded as a pseudogene. The CDR3 extends over 14 amino acids. DNA for the CDR3: TGTGCCAGCAGTAGATTAGGGGGAAGCACTGAAGCTTTCTTT. It translates to CASSRLGGSTEAFF.

CDR3 in DNA: TGTGCCAGCAGCTTATGGAGGGGGGGCTATGGCTACACCTTC. Translation gives CASSLWRGGYGYTF. This sequence joins TRBV5-6 and TRBJ1-2, with D perhaps TRBD1 (6 bases). The CDR3 is 14 residues long. With 2 bases removed from V and 4 bases from J, the gap between germline ends came to 12 bases. Germline CDR1 SGHDT, CDR2 YYEEEE. Supplemented by reference TRBV5-6 and TRBJ1-2, the full variable domain reads DAGVTQSPTHLIKTRGQQVTLRCSPKSGHDTVSWYQQALGQGPQFIFQYYEEEERQRGNFPDRFSGHQFPNYSSELNVNALLLGDSALYLCASSLWRGGYGYTFGSGTRLTVV.

As for this clone: Germline is not matched at one junction end, which may reflect a read error. The chain carries TRBV30 and TRBJ1-2; 10 nucleotides match TRBD1. This CDR3 has 15 residues. Germline lookup yields CDR1 GTSNPN and CDR2 SVGIG (reference sequence). The chain's CDR3 is CAWSVGSGQGREGRF. CDR3 nucleotide sequence: TGTGCCTGGAGTGTAGGGTCGGGACAGGGGAGAGAAGGGCGCTTC. Supplemented by reference TRBV30 and TRBJ1-2, the full variable domain reads SQTIHQWPATLVQPVGSPLSLECTVEGTSNPNLYWYRQAAGRGLQLLFYSVGIGQISSEVPQNLSASRPQDRQFILSSKKLLLSDSGFYLCAWSVGSGQGREGRFGSGTRLTVV.

This clone was counted once. The genes are TRBV4-1 and TRBJ1-1; TRBD1 aligns across 7 bases. The CDR3 contains 14 residues. The trim removed 4 bases at V and 1 base at J, leaving 3 bases unmatched. The germline CDR1 and CDR2 sequences are MGHRA and YSYEKL. The CDR3 reads CASSLRQGNTEAFF. CDR3 nucleotides: TGCGCCAGCAGCCTCCGACAGGGGAACACTGAAGCTTTCTTT.

The gene calls are TRBV4-1 and TRBJ1-5, with TRBD1 as a possible D gene (5 bases). V lost 6 bases and J 10 bases, leaving 13 bases between the germline ends. Germline V CDR1 and CDR2: MGHRA, YSYEKL. CDR3 length: 12 residues. The CDR3 DNA reads as TGCGCCAGCAGGTCATTCGGGGGACCCCAGCATTTT. As protein: CASRSFGGPQHF.

The chain uses TRBV28 and TRBJ2-1, with TRBD2 matching 7 bases. The germline gives CDR1 MDHEN, CDR2 SYDVKM. CDR3 length equals 15 residues. Germline trimming cut 7 bases from V and 4 bases from J; bases unmatched to any gene: 10. The CDR3 DNA follows: TGTGCCAGCACAATATCCGGGACTAAATACAATGAGCAGTTCTTC. Translated, it gives CASTISGTKYNEQFF.

This chain joins TRBV30 and TRBJ2-1; TRBD2 might be the D (5 bases). V was pared by 5 bases and J by 0 bases, with 11 bases between. CDR3 length: 14 amino acids. The germline gives CDR1 GTSNPN, CDR2 SVGIG (reference sequence). CDR3 nucleotide sequence: TGTGCCTGGCAGGTTGGGAGCTCCTACAATGAGCAGTTCTTC. This gives the protein CAWQVGSSYNEQFF. Filled out from reference TRBV30 and TRBJ2-1, the complete variable domain reads SQTIHQWPATLVQPVGSPLSLECTVEGTSNPNLYWYRQAAGRGLQLLFYSVGIGQISSEVPQNLSASRPQDRQFILSSKKLLLSDSGFYLCAWQVGSSYNEQFFGPGTRLTVL.

This clone has more than one count but fewer than ten. This chain uses TRBV15 with TRBJ1-2, with 9 bases fitting TRBD1. V was clipped by 5 bases and J by 8 bases; unmatched bases: 9. The CDR3 totals 14 residues. Germline loops: CDR1 LNHNV, CDR2 YYDKDF (reference sequence). CDR3 DNA: TGTGCCACCAGCCCGGGACAGGGATCGTTCGGCTACACCTTC. It translates to CATSPGQGSFGYTF.

The chain carries TRBV5-1 and TRBJ2-5, with a possible D match to TRBD2 (5 bases). The end of the DNA aligns better with TRBJ2-7, so the J call may be wrong. CDR3 length: 13 residues. Germline V gives CDR1 SGHRS, CDR2 YFSETQ. CDR3 loop: CASSPGLSYEQYF. The DNA of the CDR3 is TGCGCCAGCAGCCCCGGACTGAGCTACGAGCAGTACTTC.

This chain uses TRBV6-4 with TRBJ1-2, with D possibly TRBD1 on 6 matching bases. V gave up 4 bases and J gave up 4 bases, with 13 bases separating them. Germline CDR1 is MRHNA and CDR2 is SNTAGT. This CDR3 is built from 14 residues. The CDR3 DNA sequence: TGTGCCAGCAGTGCAAACAGGGAAGGCTATGGCTACACCTTC. It specifies CASSANREGYGYTF.

A single count supports this clone. The chain carries TRBV15 and TRBJ2-5; 10 bases map to TRBD1. J lost 3 bases, V lost 1 base, and 8 bases had no gene match. Per the germline V gene, CDR1 is LNHNV and CDR2 is YYDKDF (reference sequence). CDR3 size: 17 residues. In DNA, the CDR3 is TGTGCCACCAGCAGAGGAGTAGGACAGGGGGAGGAAGAGACCCAGTACTTC. This codes for CATSRGVGQGEEETQYF. Full variable domain (rest looked up from reference TRBV15 and TRBJ2-5): DAMVIQNPRYQVTQFGKPVTLSCSQTLNHNVMYWYQQKSSQAPKLLFHYYDKDFNNEADTPDNFQSRRPNTSFCFLDIRSPGLGDTAMYLCATSRGVGQGEEETQYFGPGTRLLVL.

CDR3 nucleotides: TGTGCCAGCAGCTCCGGGACTAACTCCTACAATGAGCAGTTCTTC. Encoded protein: CASSSGTNSYNEQFF. The chain couples TRBV7-9 to TRBJ2-1; the match to TRBD2 covers 7 bases. Germline trimming cut 4 bases from V and 0 bases from J; bases unmatched to any gene: 3. This CDR3 is 15 amino acids long. Germline assignment: CDR1 SEHNR and CDR2 FQNEAQ (reference sequence).

The J gene is TRBJ2-3, the V gene TRBV15; 7 bases fit TRBD1. Germline CDR1 LNHNV, CDR2 YYDKDF (reference sequence). Trimming cost V 2 bases and J 6 bases; bases outside gene matches: 8. The CDR3 has 15 amino acids. The CDR3 is CATSRQTQQGDTQYF. Written as DNA, the CDR3 is TGTGCCACCAGCAGACAGACGCAACAGGGGGATACGCAGTATTTT. Full variable domain (missing parts from reference TRBV15 and TRBJ2-3): DAMVIQNPRYQVTQFGKPVTLSCSQTLNHNVMYWYQQKSSQAPKLLFHYYDKDFNNEADTPDNFQSRRPNTSFCFLDIRSPGLGDTAMYLCATSRQTQQGDTQYFGPGTRLTVL.

The chain joins TRBV29-1 to TRBJ1-3; 8 bases are a match to TRBD1. Germline CDR1 and CDR2: SQVTM and ANQGSEA. The CDR3 totals 13 residues. The ends lost 5 bases at V and 8 bases at J; junction bases unmatched: 8. In DNA, the CDR3 is TGCAGCGTTTTAGGTACAGGGGGAGACACCATATATTTT. It specifies CSVLGTGGDTIYF.

This clone was observed a few times. The chain recombines TRBV27 with TRBJ2-7; TRBD2 might be the D (6 bases). The CDR3 runs 13 residues. Between the trimmed V and J ends, which lost 6 bases and 2 bases, there was a span of 11 bases. From germline, CDR1 is MNHEY and CDR2 SMNVEV (reference sequence). The CDR3 nucleotides read TGTGCCAGCAGCTTAGCGGCGACCTACGAGCAGTACTTC. Amino acid sequence: CASSLAATYEQYF.

The gene calls are TRBV29-1 and TRBJ1-2; D is unclear. The V end lost 2 bases, the J end lost 7 bases, and 14 bases lay between the germline ends. CDR1 and CDR2 (germline): SQVTM, ANQGSEA. CDR3 length: 13 amino acids. The CDR3 is CSVERSGDFGYTF. In DNA form, the CDR3 reads TGCAGCGTTGAACGGTCCGGAGATTTTGGCTACACCTTC.

V and J are TRBV19 and TRBJ1-2; 12 nucleotides match TRBD1. V trimming: 5 bases; J trimming: 7 bases; junction bases outside the gene matches: 14. CDR1 LNHDA and CDR2 SQIVND come from the germline V gene (reference sequence). The CDR3 consists of 17 residues. DNA for the CDR3: TGTGCCAGTAGTGCGCCGGGACAGGGGGCTTTTCTCGGTGGCTACACCTTC. It translates to CASSAPGQGAFLGGYTF.

The rearrangement uses TRBV9 and TRBJ2-4, with 8 bases matching TRBD2. This CDR3 has 16 residues. V shed 3 bases and J 2 bases; nucleotides not matched to a gene: 7. Germline CDR1 is SGDLS and CDR2 is YYNGEE. The CDR3 DNA is TGTGCCAGCAGCGGGGGACTAGACGTTTCCAAAAACATTCAGTACTTC. It specifies CASSGGLDVSKNIQYF.

This clone was detected only once. This rearrangement joins TRBV6-5 to TRBJ2-7; D is possibly TRBD2 (5 bases). Trimming cost V 0 bases and J 3 bases, with 12 bases left between them. CDR1 is MNHEY, CDR2 SVGAGI, per germline. CDR3 length: 15 residues. CDR3: CASSYSNNGNYEQYF. The CDR3 bases are TGTGCCAGCAGTTACTCGAACAACGGGAACTACGAGCAGTACTTC.

In nucleotides, the CDR3 is TGCAGCGTTGAAGACGCTTATCCGACTAGCGGGGGATACAATGAGCAGTTCTTC. It specifies CSVEDAYPTSGGYNEQFF. The chain employs TRBV29-1 and TRBJ2-1; 12 bases match TRBD2. The junction had 10 bases not matched to a gene; V was cut back by 0 bases and J by 4 bases. The CDR3 runs 18 residues. Looked up from germline, CDR1 is SQVTM and CDR2 is ANQGSEA.

With regard to this clone: This CDR3 is also generated by other DNA sequences in the sample. This chain uses TRBV6-5 with TRBJ1-2; 7 nucleotides match TRBD1. Germline V gives CDR1 MNHEY, CDR2 SVGAGI. V gave up 6 bases and J gave up 2 bases; unmatched junction bases: 3. This CDR3 contains 13 residues. Here the CDR3 reads CASRLTGNYGYTF. CDR3 nucleotide sequence: TGTGCCAGCAGGTTGACAGGGAACTATGGCTACACCTTC.

Here the CDR3 reads CASSPQGPSYEQYF. The CDR3 region has the DNA TGCGCCAGCAGCCCACAGGGACCCTCCTACGAGCAGTACTTC. The gene calls are TRBV5-1 and TRBJ2-7; weak D call: TRBD1 (6 bases). CDR3 length: 14 residues. The ends were cut back, 4 bases at V and 0 bases at J, with 11 bases in the middle. Germline V CDR1 and CDR2: SGHRS, YFSETQ.

V is TRBV27 and J is TRBJ2-7; 9 bases map to TRBD1. CDR1 is MNHEY and CDR2 is SMNVEV in the germline V gene (reference sequence). J lost 7 bases, V lost 0 bases, and 10 bases had no gene match. The CDR3 is 16 residues long. CDR3: CASSLSLQGQGREQYF. The CDR3 DNA is TGTGCCAGCAGTTTATCCCTCCAGGGACAGGGAAGAGAGCAGTACTTC.

The chain links TRBV7-9 to TRBJ2-3; TRBD1 matches 10 bases. With V trimmed by 7 bases and J by 6 bases, 10 bases remained unmatched. There are 15 residues in the CDR3. Germline CDR1 SEHNR, CDR2 FQNEAQ (reference sequence). Here the CDR3 reads CASIQRKDRGDTQYF. The CDR3 DNA sequence: TGTGCCAGCATCCAACGAAAGGACAGGGGGGATACGCAGTATTTT.